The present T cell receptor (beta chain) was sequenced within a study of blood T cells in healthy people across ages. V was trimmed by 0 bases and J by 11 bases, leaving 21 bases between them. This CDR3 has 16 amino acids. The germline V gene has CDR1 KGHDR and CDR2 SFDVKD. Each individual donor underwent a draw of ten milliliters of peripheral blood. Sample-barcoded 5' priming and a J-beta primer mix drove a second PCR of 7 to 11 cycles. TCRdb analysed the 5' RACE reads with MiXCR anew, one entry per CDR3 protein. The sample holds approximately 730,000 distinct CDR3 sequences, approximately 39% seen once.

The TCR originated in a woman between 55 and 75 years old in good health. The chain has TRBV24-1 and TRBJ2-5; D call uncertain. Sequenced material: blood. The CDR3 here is CATSDLSAKSVNEQYF. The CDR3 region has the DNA TGTGCCACCAGTGATTTGTCCGCCAAATCGGTGAATGAGCAGTACTTC.